Listed here are 32 T cell receptor beta chains from one sample, sequenced in a study of blood T cell repertoires in COVID-19. This table comes from immunoSEQ multiplex PCR, and its TCRdb copy is limited to in-frame clones, with some not included. The top ten clones hold about 8.9% of a sample with around 70,000 clones, about 88% of them seen once. The sample comprised peripheral blood. These receptor sequences come from a human donor in a cohort sampled during active COVID-19.

The chain has TRBV28 and TRBJ1-1, with a possible D match to TRBD1 (5 bases). Trimming left V 7 bases short and J 6 bases short, with 18 bases between. Germline V CDR1 and CDR2: MDHEN, SYDVKM. The CDR3 runs 14 residues. The CDR3 region is CASNKGVGAAEAFF. For the CDR3, the DNA is TGTGCCAGCAACAAAGGGGTAGGGGCGGCTGAAGCTTTCTTT.

The chain recombines TRBV9 with TRBJ1-2; D unresolved. The CDR3 sequence is 17 residues long. Germline V gene sequence: CDR1 SGDLS, CDR2 YYNGEE. Trimming took off 3 bases at V and 0 bases at J, with 18 bases between the two ends. CDR3 protein: CASSARRDQVSNYGYTF. The CDR3 region has the DNA TGTGCCAGCAGCGCCAGACGGGATCAGGTTTCTAACTATGGCTACACCTTC.

This chain joins TRBV5-1 and TRBJ1-1; 8 nucleotides align to TRBD1. V shed 3 bases and J 1 base; nucleotides not matched to a gene: 8. There are 16 residues in the CDR3. Germline loops: CDR1 SGHRS, CDR2 YFSETQ. In DNA form, the CDR3 reads TGCGCCAGCAGCTCACGTCCGGGACAGGAGAACACTGAAGCTTTCTTT. It encodes CASSSRPGQENTEAFF.

The V gene is TRBV18, the J gene TRBJ2-7, with a tentative D call TRBD1 (6 bases). In germline, CDR1 is KGHSH, CDR2 LQKENI. V was trimmed by 0 bases and J by 0 bases, leaving 12 bases between them. The length of the CDR3 is 16 residues. The CDR3 reads CASSPPGRGGSYEQYF. DNA of the CDR3: TGTGCCAGCTCACCACCGGGCAGGGGCGGCTCCTACGAGCAGTACTTC.

This chain connects TRBV7-2 to TRBJ2-7; maybe TRBD2 (5 bases). V was shortened by 1 base and J by 6 bases, with 22 bases between the two germline ends. Germline V lookup: CDR1 SGHTA, CDR2 FQGNSA. The CDR3 is made up of 17 amino acids. CDR3 sequence reads: CASSLDKSGGRGLEQYF. In DNA, the CDR3 is TGTGCCAGCAGCTTAGACAAGAGCGGAGGTAGAGGGCTCGAGCAGTACTTC.

This clone came up once. The chain employs TRBV5-6 and TRBJ2-1; 9 nucleotides match TRBD1. The CDR3 is 17 amino acids. V shed 0 bases and J 5 bases; nucleotides not matched to a gene: 9. The germline gives CDR1 SGHDT, CDR2 YYEEEE. The CDR3 region is CASSLESSWDRDNEQFF. CDR3 nucleotide sequence: TGTGCCAGCAGCTTGGAATCATCGTGGGACAGGGACAATGAGCAGTTCTTC.

The chain is built from TRBV2 and TRBJ2-3; weak D call: TRBD2 (6 bases). Germline assignment: CDR1 SNHLY and CDR2 FYNNEI. Trimming removed 6 bases at V and 6 bases at J, with 19 bases between. This CDR3 contains 15 residues. CDR3 loop: CASRRSGGPGDTQYF. For the CDR3, the DNA is TGTGCCAGCAGACGAAGTGGAGGGCCTGGGGATACGCAGTATTTT.

This chain links TRBV29-1 with TRBJ2-5; possibly TRBD2 for D (6 bases). The CDR3 covers 12 residues. V lost 1 base to trimming and J lost 7 bases, with 10 bases between them. Germline loops: CDR1 SQVTM, CDR2 ANQGSEA. As DNA, the CDR3 is TGCAGCGTTGAAGGTAGCGGCCTGACCCAGTACTTC. Protein: CSVEGSGLTQYF.

This chain uses TRBV7-2 with TRBJ2-3, with TRBD2 as a possible D gene (5 bases). V was clipped by 5 bases and J by 0 bases, with 12 bases between them. This CDR3 is 15 amino acids long. CDR1 SGHTA and CDR2 FQGNSA come from the germline V gene. The CDR3 DNA sequence: TGTGCCAGCAGCAAAGACTACACTAGCACAGATACGCAGTATTTT. Translating gives CASSKDYTSTDTQYF.

J is TRBJ2-2 and V is TRBV9; D perhaps matches TRBD1 (5 bases). The germline V gene has CDR1 SGDLS and CDR2 YYNGEE. This CDR3 comprises 15 residues. V lost 4 bases, J lost 4 bases, and 14 bases lay in between. CDR3 coding DNA: TGTGCCAGCAGCCCCTCTCAGGGTTTCACCGGGGAGCTGTTTTTT. It yields the protein CASSPSQGFTGELFF. Looking up the rest from reference TRBV9 and TRBJ2-2 gives the full variable domain: DSGVTQTPKHLITATGQRVTLRCSPRSGDLSVYWYQQSLDQGLQFLIQYYNGEERAKGNILERFSAQQFPDLHSELNLSSLELGDSALYFCASSPSQGFTGELFFGEGSRLTVL.

This sequence joins TRBV19 and TRBJ1-3; D uncertain. V lost 5 bases and J 3 bases, leaving 8 bases between the germline ends. Germline CDR1 reads LNHDA; CDR2 reads SQIVND (reference sequence). The CDR3 sequence is 13 residues long. The CDR3 region has the DNA TGTGCCAGTAGTCGAACAAGTGGAAACACCATATATTTT. Residues: CASSRTSGNTIYF.

The chain is built from TRBV28 and TRBJ2-7; 8 bases align to TRBD1. Germline V gives CDR1 MDHEN, CDR2 SYDVKM. V shed 4 bases and J 2 bases; nucleotides not matched to a gene: 13. The CDR3 sequence is 17 residues long. The CDR3: CASSSTAGRGPPYEQYF. The CDR3 DNA is TGTGCCAGCAGTTCTACCGCAGGCAGGGGGCCCCCCTACGAGCAGTACTTC.

This clone was detected only once. The chain carries TRBV9 and TRBJ1-5; D is unresolved. Trimming shortened V by 6 bases and J by 8 bases, and 15 bases separated the two germline ends. Germline CDR1 reads SGDLS; CDR2 reads YYNGEE. The CDR3 extends over 13 amino acids. CDR3 sequence reads: CASNQGGGEPQHF. CDR3 bases: TGTGCCAGCAACCAAGGTGGCGGGGAGCCCCAGCATTTT.

This rearrangement joins TRBV4-2 to TRBJ2-2; 8 bases align to TRBD2. J was trimmed by 0 bases and V by 1 base; bases with no gene match: 4. CDR3 length: 17 residues. CDR1 and CDR2 from the germline V gene are LGHNA and YNFKEQ. The CDR3 DNA follows: TGTGCCAGCAGCCAAGGGCTAGCGGGTTCGAACACCGGGGAGCTGTTTTTT. This encodes CASSQGLAGSNTGELFF.

This clone was counted once. The chain's CDR3 is CASSQRGTSGSNEQFF. CDR3 in DNA: TGTGCCAGCAGCCAACGGGGGACTAGCGGGAGCAATGAGCAGTTCTTC. The chain carries TRBV4-2 and TRBJ2-1; 14 bases line up with TRBD2. CDR1 and CDR2 (germline): LGHNA, YNFKEQ. The CDR3 length is 16 residues. Losses at the gene ends were 2 bases for V and 6 bases for J; bases not matched to a gene: 3.

The CDR3 loop reads CASSLVPSGADTQYF. CDR3 nucleotide sequence: TGCGCCAGCAGCTTGGTTCCTAGCGGGGCAGATACGCAGTATTTT. J is TRBJ2-3 and V is TRBV5-1, with 9 bases matching TRBD2. Germline V gives CDR1 SGHRS, CDR2 YFSETQ. The CDR3 has 15 residues. V lost 0 bases to trimming and J lost 4 bases; unmatched junction nucleotides: 3.

This chain links TRBV4-2 with TRBJ2-3; 8 bases agree with TRBD1. CDR3 size: 16 residues. After removal of 0 bases from V and 5 bases from J, the junction contained 7 bases not matched to a gene. The germline gives CDR1 LGHNA, CDR2 YNFKEQ. As DNA, the CDR3 is TGTGCCAGCAGCCAAGATAAAGGACAGGGAAGAGATACGCAGTATTTT. This translates into CASSQDKGQGRDTQYF.

Points on this clone: The germline gene is not matched at one end of the junction; a read error may be the cause. Other DNA sequences of this sample code for an identical CDR3. The J gene is TRBJ2-3, the V gene TRBV7-2; 9 bases are a match to TRBD2. The length of the CDR3 is 16 residues. Germline values: CDR1 SGHTA, CDR2 FQGNSA. This CDR3 is CASSLGSGRVADTQYF. The CDR3 nucleotides read TGTGCCAGCAGCTTAGGTAGCGGGAGAGTGGCAGATACACAGTATTTT.

The chain joins TRBV7-2 to TRBJ1-1; possibly TRBD1 for D (5 bases). This CDR3 is built from 15 residues. Germline CDR1 is SGHTA and CDR2 is FQGNSA. Trimming pared 4 bases from V and 4 bases from J, leaving 16 bases between. CDR3 sequence (DNA): TGTGCCAGCAGCTGGGGGGGGTTGGGTGGCACTGAAGCTTTCTTT. It specifies CASSWGGLGGTEAFF.

This chain connects TRBV3-1 (or the pseudogene TRBV3-2) to TRBJ1-2; 11 bases align to TRBD1. Trimming at V came to 0 bases and at J to 8 bases, leaving 11 bases not matched to a gene. CDR3 length: 17 residues. Germline CDR1 reads LGHDT; CDR2 reads YNNKEL (reference sequence). The DNA of the CDR3 is TGTGCCAGCAGCCAAGAACCCTCCCGGACAGGGGGCGGCGGCTACACCTTC. Its translation is CASSQEPSRTGGGGYTF.

The V gene is TRBV6-2 or TRBV6-3, the J gene TRBJ1-1, with D unresolved. This CDR3 has 14 residues. Germline CDR1 reads MNHEY; CDR2 reads SVGEGT. Trimming took 4 bases from V and 1 from J, leaving 10 bases between them. Here the CDR3 reads CASSFLQQNTEAFF. DNA of the CDR3: TGTGCCAGCAGTTTCTTACAGCAGAACACTGAAGCTTTCTTT.

This chain links TRBV7-2 with TRBJ1-2, with TRBD1 identical over 7 bases. J lost 9 bases, V lost 6 bases, and 13 bases had no gene match. The CDR3 length is 14 residues. Germline V lookup: CDR1 SGHTA, CDR2 FQGNSA. The CDR3 DNA reads as TGTGCCAGCAGTCTCAAAATGACAGGGAAGAGCTACACCTTC. This gives the protein CASSLKMTGKSYTF.

V and J are TRBV6-2 or TRBV6-3 and TRBJ1-3; D remains ambiguous. The CDR3 totals 16 residues. Trimming removed 0 bases at V and 3 bases at J, with 12 bases between. CDR1 is MNHEY and CDR2 is SVGEGT in the germline V gene. This chain's CDR3 is CASSYSTGLLGNTIYF. DNA of the CDR3: TGTGCCAGCAGTTACTCGACTGGCCTCCTTGGAAACACCATATATTTT.

V is TRBV6-6 and J is TRBJ1-6; possibly TRBD1 for D (6 bases). This CDR3 is 14 amino acids long. The V gene lost 4 bases and the J gene lost 8 bases, with 12 bases spanning the gap. The germline CDR1 and CDR2 sequences are MNHNY and SVGAGI (reference sequence). CDR3 sequence reads: CASSSRGLDSPLHF. The CDR3 bases are TGTGCCAGCAGTTCCAGGGGATTGGATTCACCCCTCCACTTT.

J is TRBJ2-7 and V is TRBV21-1; TRBD1 was called by the table and not checked on the DNA. TRBV21-1 is a pseudogene. CDR3 length equals 19 residues. In DNA form, the CDR3 reads TGTGCCAGCAGCCCCACCAGCCACCGGGACAGCCAACCGCGGTACGAGCAGTACTTC. This translates into CASSPTSHRDSQPRYEQYF.

V gene TRBV27 combines with J gene TRBJ2-7; 8 bases match TRBD1. The CDR3 length is 13 residues. CDR1 and CDR2 (germline): MNHEY, SMNVEV (reference sequence). With 5 bases clipped from V and 0 bases from J, the junction kept 0 bases outside the gene matches. The CDR3 sequence: CASSGTGSYEQYF. CDR3 DNA sequence: TGTGCCAGCAGTGGGACAGGCTCCTACGAGCAGTACTTC.

CDR3 in DNA: TGCGCCAGCAGCCAAGAGGGGGGACAGGGGGCAACCGAGCAGTACTTC. It is translated as CASSQEGGQGATEQYF. The chain employs TRBV4-1 and TRBJ2-7; 12 bases align to TRBD1. Per the germline V gene, CDR1 is MGHRA and CDR2 is YSYEKL. The V and J ends lost 0 bases and 6 bases, in that order; junction bases with no gene match: 6. CDR3 length equals 16 residues.

The chain links TRBV5-1 to TRBJ1-4; tentatively, D is TRBD1 (5 bases). The CDR3 has 16 residues. Germline lookup yields CDR1 SGHRS and CDR2 YFSETQ. Trimming pared 2 bases from V and 3 bases from J, leaving 14 bases between. DNA for the CDR3: TGCGCCAGCAGCTTCGGTCAGGGCTCGGCTAATGAAAAACTGTTTTTT. This codes for CASSFGQGSANEKLFF.

The genes are TRBV27 and TRBJ1-5, with 7 bases fitting TRBD1. V gave up 5 bases and J gave up 6 bases; unmatched junction bases: 10. There are 15 residues in the CDR3. Per germline, CDR1 MNHEY and CDR2 SMNVEV (reference sequence). The CDR3 is CASSPDRAARQPQHF. CDR3 DNA sequence: TGTGCCAGCAGTCCCGACAGGGCAGCGCGTCAGCCCCAGCATTTT.

V and J are TRBV2 and TRBJ1-2; tentatively, D is TRBD1 (5 bases). Looked up from germline, CDR1 is SNHLY and CDR2 is FYNNEI. The CDR3 contains 15 residues. V lost 1 base to trimming and J lost 5 bases, with 14 bases between them. The CDR3 bases are TGTGCCAGCAGTGAAGGGAGGGGCCTGAGGTATGGCTACACCTTC. This encodes CASSEGRGLRYGYTF.

The V call is TRBV27, the J call TRBJ2-3, with D maybe TRBD1 (6 bases). The CDR3 contains 15 residues. V was cut by 6 bases and J by 2 bases, with 15 bases left in between. Germline V gene lookup returns CDR1 MNHEY and CDR2 SMNVEV (reference sequence). The CDR3 region has the DNA TGTGCCAGCAGGAGGACGGGACAATACACAGATACGCAGTATTTT. Translated, it gives CASRRTGQYTDTQYF.

This clone came up once. CDR3 sequence reads: CASSPRGGRGPGNTIYF. CDR3 coding DNA: TGTGCCAGCAGCCCCCGGGGGGGCAGGGGTCCTGGAAACACCATATATTTT. J is TRBJ1-3 and V is TRBV13, with TRBD1 as a possible D gene (6 bases). V was shortened by 5 bases and J by 2 bases, with 19 bases between the two germline ends. The CDR3 consists of 17 residues. Germline CDR1 is PRHDT and CDR2 is FYEKMQ (reference sequence).